What follows describes a single T cell receptor (beta chain). Assay used: immunoSEQ multiplex PCR; TCRdb lists only in-frame clones, some missing. The data contain about 66,000 clones, roughly 80% of them singletons. The sample originates from a study of OX40 agonist ivuxolimab in advanced cancers. Trimming stripped 7 bases from V and 2 bases from J, with 11 bases between. The CDR3 is 14 residues long. Germline V CDR1 and CDR2: MNHNS, SASEGT. Specimen: CD4+ or CD8+ T cells sorted from blood, collected in a trial of the OX40 agonist ivuxolimab. The TCR comes from an adult with an advanced solid tumor such as melanoma, head and neck, liver or kidney cancer. This rearrangement joins TRBV6-1 to TRBJ2-2; D is unclear. Written as DNA, the CDR3 is TGTGCCAGCAAGTCTAGGGTAAACACCGGGGAGCTGTTTTTT. This encodes CASKSRVNTGELFF.